This T cell receptor beta chain was obtained from a study of sequential checkpoint blockade in melanoma (dated by TCRdb to about 2019). Regarding the study in general: In a 1:1 randomization, patients received either first-line nivolumab then ipilimumab (arm A) or ipilimumab then nivolumab (arm B). Both trial sequences were followed by maintenance nivolumab.

V trim: 2 bases; J trim: 8 bases; unmatched bases: 5. CDR1 GTSNPN and CDR2 SVGIG are derived from the germline V gene (reference sequence). The CDR3 runs 12 amino acids, cysteine and phenylalanine included. Only the CDR3 DNA is retained, 36 bases long and in frame from the first base. The immunoSEQ Assay was used to immunosequence TCRbeta CDR3 regions from genomic DNA. Before high-throughput sequencing, genomic DNA was amplified using bias-controlled multiplex PCR. The paper's data handling went like this. To quantify the absolute abundance of each unique TCRbeta CDR3 region, the sequences were collapsed and filtered. Clonality was defined as 1 minus Pielou's evenness and was calculated using productive rearrangements only. Clones with significantly greater frequencies in on-treatment versus baseline samples were identified using a previously published method. The clones in this table, taken by TCRdb from immuneACCESS, are in-frame only. Not every clone is retained; where verified, under half of the shortfall comes from an unresolved V gene, and the cause of the rest is unknown. The V and J calls and clone size are taken from that table; D and trimming were inferred from the DNA. Recorded for this sample are fewer than 20,000 clones; 45% to 65% of them occurred a single time. The biggest ten clones account for around 17% of the sample.

The paper's findings and limits, for the study overall: Validation of the response-prediction model combining TCR metrics and mutation burden is needed in larger, independent patient cohorts.

Of note for this clone: Its antigen has not been determined. No qualities accompany the bases; no much larger clone lies one base away.

The treatment or condition label, as the study defines it: randomized to nivolumab then ipilimumab (arm A) or the reverse (arm B). No trial patient had received prior DNA-damaging chemotherapy. A FACS Aria II flow cytometer was used to sort live CD3+CD8+ cells that were negative for CD19 and CD56 from thawed PBMCs. Samples came from patients with melanoma in CheckMate 064, a randomized, open-label phase II trial of sequential checkpoint blockade. Peripheral blood mononuclear cells were obtained through leukapheresis, purified using Ficoll-Paque, and frozen in human serum containing approximately 10% DMSO. Immediately after sorting, the purity of sorted blood CD3+CD8+ cells was verified to be >98%, after which DNA was extracted.

In this chain, TRBV30 is recombined with TRBJ1-2, and 7 bases in between align with TRBD1. This TCR was recovered from a human donor with melanoma. The starting material was CD8+ T cells sorted from blood (inferred from file names), obtained from a patient given nivolumab and ipilimumab in sequence. The CDR3 reads as follows: CAWSPTGKGYTF. The sequenced DNA: TGTGCCTGGAGTCCGACAGGGAAGGGCTACACCTTC.